The T cell receptor (beta chain) under discussion was sequenced for a study of blood T cell repertoires in COVID-19. Study summary: Acute and convalescent COVID-19 samples came from the United States, Italy and Spain. PBMCs, B-cell-depleted T cells, or T cells provided the cDNA or gDNA that made up the material.

Methods used by the authors: Nucleated cell number was recorded as an estimate derived from reference gene primer amplification. Generated by immunoSEQ multiplex PCR, the TCRdb table keeps only in-frame clones and is missing some. V and J calls and clone size are given by that table; D and trimming were obtained from the DNA. The sample lists roughly 360,000 clones, around 87% seen once, with under 1.5% in the top ten. The CDR3 is 14 residues long. The ends were cut back, 10 bases at V and 9 bases at J, with 19 bases in the middle. CDR1 and CDR2 from the germline V gene are MNHEY and SMNVEV (reference sequence). The study recruited people aged about 18 to 89 years across some 23 US areas. This clone is a singleton in its sample.

The receptor's source is a man younger than 40 who had recovered from COVID-19. J is TRBJ1-6 and V is TRBV27; D is possibly TRBD1 (6 bases). Sequenced sample: PBMCs or T cells enriched from blood (not recorded which). CDR3 residues: CATTRTAFFSPLHF. The DNA for the CDR3 is TGTGCCACCACCCGGACAGCCTTTTTTTCACCCCTCCACTTT.